These 17 T cell receptor beta chains were all obtained from the same sample, sequenced in a study of blood T cell repertoires in COVID-19. This table comes from immunoSEQ multiplex PCR, and its TCRdb copy is limited to in-frame clones, with some not included. The table includes about 250,000 clones, roughly 84% detected once. The sequencing input was peripheral blood. The receptors were sampled from a man between 35 and 55 years old with acute or convalescent COVID-19.

V is TRBV5-1 and J is TRBJ1-1; no reliable D call. This CDR3 has 17 residues. From germline, CDR1 is SGHRS and CDR2 YFSETQ. The V end lost 4 bases, the J end lost 7 bases, and 26 bases lay between the germline ends. CDR3 sequence (DNA): TGCGCCAGCAGCGTTGGTCAAGCCGGGAGAGCTGCAGGTGAAGCTTTCTTT. Encoded protein: CASSVGQAGRAAGEAFF.

The chain couples TRBV6-5 to TRBJ2-5; possibly TRBD2 for D (5 bases). Germline CDR1 is MNHEY and CDR2 is SVGAGI. The CDR3 runs to 14 residues. The V and J ends lost 6 bases and 2 bases respectively, with 13 bases between them. The CDR3 is CASSFRRGQETQYF. CDR3 nucleotide sequence: TGTGCCAGCAGCTTCCGACGGGGTCAAGAGACCCAGTACTTC.

The rearrangement joins TRBV3-1 (or the pseudogene TRBV3-2) to TRBJ1-3, with a possible D match to TRBD1 (5 bases). CDR3 length: 20 residues. Trimming pared 0 bases from V and 0 bases from J, leaving 21 bases between. The germline gives CDR1 LGHDT, CDR2 YNNKEL (reference sequence). This CDR3 is CASSQDSLSGRTGSGNTIYF. In DNA, the CDR3 is TGTGCCAGCAGCCAAGATTCTTTGTCAGGGAGGACTGGCTCTGGAAACACCATATATTTT.

The sample holds one count of this clone. The J gene is TRBJ1-1, the V gene TRBV5-1; D is ambiguous. Trimming removed 2 bases from V and 2 bases from J, with 7 bases in between. CDR3 length: 13 residues. From germline, CDR1 is SGHRS and CDR2 YFSETQ. CDR3 sequence (DNA): TGCGCCAGCAGCTTTAGTTCTAACACTGAAGCTTTCTTT. Residues: CASSFSSNTEAFF.

V usage is TRBV2 and J usage is TRBJ1-2; 7 bases match TRBD1. The CDR3 sequence is 13 residues long. From germline, CDR1 is SNHLY and CDR2 FYNNEI. Trimming removed 6 bases from V and 7 bases from J; junction bases left unmatched: 8. The CDR3 coding sequence is TGTGCCAGCAGGGGACAGATGGGAGGTGGCTACACCTTC. It translates to CASRGQMGGGYTF. Looking up the rest from reference TRBV2 and TRBJ1-2 gives the full variable domain: EPEVTQTPSHQVTQMGQEVILRCVPISNHLYFYWYRQILGQKVEFLVSFYNNEISEKSEIFDDQFSVERPDGSNFTLKIRSTKLEDSAMYFCASRGQMGGGYTFGSGTRLTVV.

V is TRBV14 and J is TRBJ2-7; D is perhaps TRBD2 (5 bases). The V gene's germline CDR1 is SGHDN and CDR2 FVKESK. V was trimmed by 1 base and J by 6 bases, leaving 7 bases between them. The CDR3 is 12 residues long. Written as DNA, the CDR3 is TGTGCCAGCAGCCAAGGCGGGCCCGAGCAGTACTTC. Protein sequence: CASSQGGPEQYF.

The rearrangement links TRBV7-2 to TRBJ1-1; maybe TRBD1 (5 bases). This CDR3 contains 15 residues. Trimming cost V 4 bases and J 3 bases, with 15 bases left between them. Germline V lookup: CDR1 SGHTA, CDR2 FQGNSA. The DNA for the CDR3 is TGTGCCAGCAGCTCAGCAGCAGGGCTGGACACTGAAGCTTTCTTT. Protein sequence: CASSSAAGLDTEAFF.

This chain uses TRBV6-5 with TRBJ2-7; D may be TRBD1 (6 bases). Germline lookup yields CDR1 MNHEY and CDR2 SVGAGI. The CDR3 is 13 amino acids. V lost 5 bases, J lost 1 base, and 9 bases lay in between. The CDR3 spells CASSRDTSYEQYF. DNA of the CDR3: TGTGCCAGCAGTCGGGACACTTCCTACGAGCAGTACTTC.

This chain links TRBV12-3 or TRBV12-4 with TRBJ2-2; 7 nucleotides agree with TRBD2. CDR3 length: 13 residues. The junction had 7 bases not matched to a gene; V was cut back by 7 bases and J by 8 bases. The CDR3 DNA sequence: TGTGCCAGCATCGCGGGGGTTCTTGGGGAGCTGTTTTTT. It specifies CASIAGVLGELFF.

V gene TRBV5-4 combines with J gene TRBJ2-1; TRBD2 agrees at 11 bases. V lost 1 base to trimming and J lost 10 bases; unmatched junction nucleotides: 7. Germline lookup yields CDR1 SGHNT and CDR2 YYREEE (reference sequence). The CDR3 consists of 15 residues. The chain's CDR3 is CASSLLLAGGGEQFF. CDR3 in DNA: TGTGCCAGCAGCTTGCTCCTAGCGGGAGGAGGCGAGCAGTTCTTC. The full variable domain, with the rest looked up from reference TRBV5-4 and TRBJ2-1, is ETGVTQSPTHLIKTRGQQVTLRCSSQSGHNTVSWYQQALGQGPQFIFQYYREEENGRGNFPPRFSGLQFPNYSSELNVNALELDDSALYLCASSLLLAGGGEQFFGPGTRLTVL.

The chain joins TRBV27 to TRBJ2-7; TRBD2 matches at 9 bases. Losses at the gene ends were 1 base for V and 4 bases for J; bases not matched to a gene: 5. The CDR3 contains 15 residues. From germline, CDR1 is MNHEY and CDR2 SMNVEV (reference sequence). This chain's CDR3 is CASSLYSGSAYEQYF. As DNA, the CDR3 is TGTGCCAGCAGTTTATATAGCGGGAGCGCTTACGAGCAGTACTTC.

The rearrangement uses TRBV11-3 and TRBJ2-3; 8 bases line up with TRBD1. Trimming took 5 bases from V and 1 from J; bases not matched to a gene: 2. This CDR3 is 14 amino acids long. Per germline, CDR1 SGHNT and CDR2 YENEEA. CDR3 DNA sequence: TGTGCCAGCAGCGACAGGGGTGGCACAGATACGCAGTATTTT. Translation: CASSDRGGTDTQYF.

The chain links TRBV6-2 or TRBV6-3 to TRBJ2-1; 8 bases map to TRBD1. Germline V CDR1 and CDR2: MNHEY, SVGEGT. J was trimmed by 4 bases and V by 2 bases; bases with no gene match: 4. CDR3 length: 15 residues. The CDR3 region is CASSYRTGSYNEQFF. CDR3 sequence (DNA): TGTGCCAGCAGTTACCGGACAGGGTCTTACAATGAGCAGTTCTTC.

This sequence joins TRBV5-1 and TRBJ2-1, with D unclear. Germline values: CDR1 SGHRS, CDR2 YFSETQ. The CDR3 consists of 13 residues. The V end lost 6 bases, the J end lost 0 bases, and 7 bases lay between the germline ends. CDR3 nucleotide sequence: TGCGCCAGCAAGATGAGCTCCTACAATGAGCAGTTCTTC. This encodes CASKMSSYNEQFF.

This clone was counted a single time. This chain joins TRBV27 and TRBJ1-5; D is undetermined. This CDR3 spans 16 amino acids. The germline V gene has CDR1 MNHEY and CDR2 SMNVEV (reference sequence). V was shortened by 1 base and J by 1 base, with 11 bases between the two germline ends. CDR3: CASSLFGPRSNQPQHF. As DNA, the CDR3 is TGTGCCAGCAGTTTATTCGGCCCGAGGAGCAATCAGCCCCAGCATTTT.

The rearrangement links TRBV6-4 to TRBJ1-1, with 7 nucleotides matching TRBD1. The CDR3 length is 14 residues. The V segment lost 2 bases and the J segment 14 bases; nucleotides outside the gene matches: 14. The germline V gene encodes CDR1 MRHNA and CDR2 SNTAGT. As DNA, the CDR3 is TGTGCCAGCAGTGACCCGTTGACAGGGACCCATAAGTTCTTT. Translation gives CASSDPLTGTHKFF.

J is TRBJ1-1 and V is TRBV18; D not resolved. V was clipped by 6 bases and J by 1 base, with 12 bases between them. CDR1 is KGHSH and CDR2 is LQKENI in the germline V gene. This CDR3 spans 14 amino acids. The CDR3 DNA follows: TGTGCCAGCTCTCTCTCACGGGAGAACACTGAAGCTTTCTTT. It encodes CASSLSRENTEAFF.